This T cell receptor (beta chain) derives from a study of blood T cell repertoires in COVID-19. Study-wide background: Acute and convalescent COVID-19 samples came from the United States, Italy and Spain.

In the authors' workflow: Amplification with reference gene primers provided the estimates of nucleated cell counts. The assay was immunoSEQ multiplex PCR, and TCRdb's table has in-frame clones only and misses some. The V and J calls and the clone size are those of that table, but D and trimming were determined from the DNA. The sample has 150,000 to 200,000 clones, 88% seen once. The V gene lost 6 bases and the J gene lost 4 bases, with 13 bases spanning the gap. The CDR3 sequence is 14 residues long. Germline V lookup: CDR1 MDHEN, CDR2 SYDVKM. The chain employs TRBV28 and TRBJ2-1; D call uncertain. Sequencing used peripheral blood. The clonotype was recovered from a man aged 40-49 years with active or convalescent COVID-19. CDR3 sequence (DNA): TGTGCCAGCAGACCCCTGGAGCGATACAATGAGCAGTTCTTC. This encodes CASRPLERYNEQFF.